Listed below are T cell receptor beta chains from one sample, sequenced in a study of cytomegalovirus exposure and HLA in healthy donors. Using immunoSEQ multiplex PCR, the repertoire was profiled, and TCRdb retains in-frame clones only, with some absent. The sample records 240,000 or so clones, around 85% being singletons. The sample was PBMCs. The receptors stem from a woman aged 25 to 39 in good health and CMV-seropositive. CDR3s include the opening cysteine and the closing phenylalanine or tryptophan. Fields, in order: D gene, clone size, V gene, J gene, CDR3 protein, CDR3 DNA. D genes are given only for firm matches. Clone size, where shown, is once, few, many, or a class for clones that have expanded.

>NA|NA|TRBV7-2|TRBJ1-2
CASSSMRQTKDYGYTF
TGTGCCAGCAGCTCCATGAGACAGACAAAGGACTATGGCTACACCTTC
>TRBD1|NA|TRBV28|TRBJ1-1
CASSLDRRSTEAFF
TGTGCCAGCAGTTTGGACAGGCGGTCGACTGAAGCTTTCTTT
>NA|few|TRBV5-1|TRBJ2-2
CASSALGQFTGELFF
TGCGCCAGCAGCGCTCTAGGACAGTTCACCGGGGAGCTGTTTTTT
>TRBD2|few|TRBV14|TRBJ2-7
CASSQIAGRYYEQYF
TGTGCCAGCAGCCAAATAGCGGGTCGTTACTACGAGCAGTACTTC
>TRBD1|NA|TRBV7-8|TRBJ2-3
CASSLITGARDTQYF
TGTGCCAGCAGCTTAATAACAGGGGCCCGGGATACGCAGTATTTT
>TRBD2|NA|TRBV28|TRBJ2-3
CASSLGLAGGLRDTQYF
TGTGCCAGCAGCCTTGGACTAGCGGGAGGTTTGAGAGATACGCAGTATTTT
>TRBD1|NA|TRBV29-1|TRBJ2-7
CSVSDRDEQYF
TGCAGCGTTTCGGACAGGGACGAGCAGTACTTC
>TRBD2|NA|TRBV28|TRBJ2-3
CASSIAGVLSDTQYF
TGTGCCAGCAGCATAGCGGGAGTATTATCAGATACGCAGTATTTT
>TRBD1|NA|TRBV19|TRBJ1-1
CASSADREGSRSEAFF
TGTGCCAGTAGTGCCGACAGGGAAGGGAGCAGGTCTGAAGCTTTCTTT
>NA|once|TRBV5-4|TRBJ1-1
CASSLGGGKRNTEAFF
TGTGCCAGCAGCTTGGGTGGGGGCAAGAGGAACACTGAAGCTTTCTTT
>TRBD1|NA|TRBV30|TRBJ1-2
CAWSTGAMSYGYTF
TGTGCCTGGAGTACAGGGGCGATGTCCTATGGCTACACCTTC
>NA|NA|TRBV27|TRBJ1-5
CASSPRLGGPQHF
TGTGCCAGCAGTCCTCGGTTGGGGGGGCCCCAGCATTTT
>TRBD1|NA|TRBV7-8|TRBJ1-1
CASSWTGDAEAFF
TGTGCCAGCAGCTGGACAGGGGACGCTGAAGCTTTCTTT
>TRBD1|NA|TRBV2|TRBJ1-1
CASSAQGVGTEAFF
TGTGCCAGCAGTGCCCAGGGGGTCGGGACTGAAGCTTTCTTT
>TRBD1|NA|TRBV27|TRBJ2-7
CASSPGTGVYEQYF
TGTGCCAGCAGCCCCGGGACAGGGGTCTACGAGCAGTACTTC
>TRBD2|NA|TRBV9|TRBJ2-3
CASSVGSGVAGPDTQYF
TGTGCCAGCAGCGTAGGATCGGGAGTAGCGGGTCCAGATACGCAGTATTTT
>TRBD1|few|TRBV18|TRBJ1-1
CASSPGPGQGTRGAFF
TGTGCCAGCTCACCCGGTCCGGGACAGGGAACAAGGGGAGCTTTCTTT
>NA|once|TRBV14|TRBJ1-4
CASSRRTERATNEKLFF
TGTGCCAGCAGCCGACGGACAGAAAGGGCAACTAATGAAAAACTGTTTTTT
>NA|once|TRBV7-2|TRBJ1-3
CASSSDGGSGNTIYF
TGTGCCAGCAGCTCGGACGGAGGATCTGGAAACACCATATATTTT
>NA|NA|TRBV30|TRBJ2-1
CAWSTGTPYNEQFF
TGTGCCTGGAGTACCGGGACACCTTACAATGAGCAGTTCTTC
>TRBD1|NA|TRBV7-3|TRBJ2-6
CASSSPGGLSSGANVLTF
TGTGCCAGCAGCTCCCCAGGGGGCTTAAGCTCTGGGGCCAACGTCCTGACTTTC
>TRBD1|NA|TRBV18|TRBJ1-5
CASSEQGADQPQHF
TGTGCCAGCTCAGAACAGGGGGCAGACCAGCCCCAGCATTTT
>TRBD1|NA|TRBV9|TRBJ1-1
CASSVEWRTGGKNTEAFF
TGTGCCAGCAGCGTAGAGTGGAGGACAGGGGGAAAGAACACTGAAGCTTTCTTT
>TRBD2|NA|TRBV7-8|TRBJ2-7
CASSSRATSGSSYEQYF
TGTGCCAGCAGCTCCCGAGCCACTAGCGGGAGCTCCTACGAGCAGTACTTC
>NA|NA|TRBV11-2|TRBJ1-5
CASSPIGGQPQHF
TGTGCCAGCAGCCCTATCGGGGGGCAGCCCCAGCATTTT
>TRBD2|NA|TRBV11-3|TRBJ2-1
CASSSRGGNNEQFF
TGTGCCAGCAGCTCCCGGGGGGGGAACAATGAGCAGTTCTTC
>NA|many|TRBV4-1|TRBJ2-2
CASSSTGTHNTGELFF
TGCGCCAGCAGCTCAACCGGGACTCATAACACCGGGGAGCTGTTTTTT
>NA|NA|TRBV5-1|TRBJ1-2
CASSLVGGIYGYTF
TGCGCCAGCAGCTTGGTGGGAGGAATTTATGGCTACACCTTC
>NA|NA|TRBV19|TRBJ1-2
CASGITVPNNYGYTF
TGTGCCAGTGGAATAACAGTGCCCAATAACTATGGCTACACCTTC
>NA|NA|TRBV10-3|TRBJ2-7
CAISESGAGYEQYF
TGTGCCATCAGTGAATCAGGGGCGGGCTACGAGCAGTACTTC
>TRBD1|NA|TRBV19|TRBJ1-5
CASKTRGQGSGGNQPQHF
TGTGCCAGTAAGACTAGGGGACAGGGAAGCGGTGGCAATCAGCCCCAGCATTTT
>NA|NA|TRBV28|TRBJ1-1
CASAGLQDTEAFF
TGTGCCAGCGCAGGGCTCCAGGACACTGAAGCTTTCTTT
>TRBD2|NA|TRBV11-2|TRBJ2-1
CASSLVAGGNEQFF
TGTGCCAGCAGCTTAGTGGCGGGGGGGAATGAGCAGTTCTTC
>TRBD1|NA|TRBV13|TRBJ2-7
CASSGDSNYEQYF
TGTGCCAGCAGCGGGGACAGTAACTACGAGCAGTACTTC
>TRBD1|NA|TRBV5-1|TRBJ2-7
CASSLRGGSYEQYF
TGCGCCAGCAGCTTAAGAGGGGGCTCGTACGAGCAGTACTTC
>TRBD1|few|TRBV7-6|TRBJ2-7
CASSRPGGNEQYF
TGTGCCAGCAGCCGGCCAGGGGGCAACGAGCAGTACTTC
>TRBD1|NA|TRBV4-2|TRBJ2-7
CASSQGDRVSYEQYF
TGTGCCAGCAGCCAAGGGGACAGAGTCTCCTACGAGCAGTACTTC
>NA|NA|TRBV7-9|TRBJ2-5
CASSFVPSGIQETQYF
TGTGCCAGCAGCTTCGTCCCTTCGGGAATCCAAGAGACCCAGTACTTC
>NA|NA|TRBV5-6|TRBJ1-5
CASSLAGESGNQPQHF
TGTGCCAGCAGCTTGGCTGGGGAGAGCGGCAATCAGCCCCAGCATTTT
>NA|NA|TRBV7-9|TRBJ2-2
CASSLVAVNTGELFF
TGTGCCAGCAGCTTAGTAGCTGTCAACACCGGGGAGCTGTTTTTT
>NA|NA|TRBV13|TRBJ2-7
CASSLVPSSHEQYF
TGTGCCAGCAGCTTAGTCCCTAGCTCCCACGAGCAGTACTTC
>TRBD2|NA|TRBV2|TRBJ2-3
CASSDSSGGSDTQYF
TGTGCCAGCAGTGATTCTAGCGGGGGATCAGATACGCAGTATTTT
>NA|NA|TRBV13|TRBJ2-5
CASSHPQKETQYF
TGTGCCAGCAGCCATCCCCAGAAAGAGACCCAGTACTTC
>NA|NA|TRBV18|TRBJ1-5
CASSSFGSPNQPQHF
TGTGCCAGCTCGTCTTTTGGTAGCCCTAATCAGCCCCAGCATTTT
>TRBD2|NA|TRBV5-1|TRBJ2-7
CASSLGSGGVYEQYF
TGCGCCAGCAGCTTGGGCTCGGGAGGGGTCTACGAGCAGTACTTC
>TRBD1|NA|TRBV10-1|TRBJ2-1
CASSDFRDRGRNEQFF
TGCGCCAGCAGTGATTTTAGGGACAGGGGACGGAATGAGCAGTTCTTC
>TRBD2|NA|TRBV14|TRBJ2-4
CASSQGRGGIQYF
TGTGCCAGCAGCCAAGGGCGGGGGGGCATTCAGTACTTC